This note documents a single T cell receptor beta chain sequence. This record belongs to a study of OX40 agonist ivuxolimab in advanced cancers. Background on the study: The patients got ivuxolimab, which is an agonistic anti-OX40 (CD134) antibody. Dose-escalation patients suffered from hepatocellular carcinoma, melanoma, renal cell or head and neck cancer. Prior checkpoint blockade (anti-PD-1, anti-PD-L1 or anti-CTLA-4) was permitted; about 40% had it.

This table comes from immunoSEQ multiplex PCR, and its TCRdb copy is limited to in-frame clones, with some not included. The table records about 150,000 clones, approximately 94% of them present only once. This CDR3 has 14 amino acids. The V end lost 7 bases, the J end lost 0 bases, and 15 bases lay between the germline ends. CDR1 GTSNPN and CDR2 SVGIG come from the germline V gene (reference sequence). The material was CD4+ or CD8+ T cells sorted from blood, obtained in a trial of the OX40 agonist ivuxolimab. This chain uses TRBV30 with TRBJ1-2, with D possibly matching TRBD1 (6 bases). The clonotype comes from an adult with an advanced solid tumor such as melanoma, head and neck, liver or kidney cancer. CDR3 sequence: CASTGAGANYGYTF. The CDR3 coding sequence is TGTGCCTCCACGGGGGCGGGAGCTAACTATGGCTACACCTTC.